The subject of this entry is one TCR beta chain. Its antigen specificity is not known. There are no base qualities to consult, and no much larger clone falls within one base. V has 4 bases trimmed and J has 2 bases trimmed; junction bases matching no gene number 10. CDR1 and CDR2 (SNHLY, FYNNEI) derive from the germline V gene. There are 17 amino acids in the CDR3, from cysteine to phenylalanine inclusive. The entry retains the CDR3 DNA only, 51 bases that are in frame from base 1. Genomic DNA was extracted from sorted cells with the QIAGEN DNeasy Blood and Tissue Kit for TCRbeta CDR3 sequencing. High-throughput TCRbeta CDR3 sequencing was carried out commercially through immunoSEQ, with PCR amplification with bias correction and internal controls included. As for how the authors treated the data: Unique productive TCRbeta sequences were defined by CDR3 nucleotide sequence when primers matched and otherwise by CDR3 amino acid sequence together with Vbeta and Jbeta genes. To correct for sorting error, sequences found in more than one sorted population at a frequency ratio of 2:1 or less were discarded, and the remaining shared sequences were assigned to the population with the higher frequency. Sequences were defined as donor-reactive when expanded at least 5-fold in CFSE-low cells versus unstimulated cells and present at a frequency of at least 0.01% in CFSE-low cells. Jensen-Shannon divergence calculated on the top 100 TCRbeta sequences ranked by frequency was used to measure repertoire divergence. For samples with multiple sequencing runs, sorting error was corrected separately for each run before the runs were pooled. The immuneACCESS repertoire file appears here via TCRdb, limited to in-frame rearrangements. These files lack a portion of the clones; in checked studies, under half of the deficit traces to unresolved V genes, and the cause of the others is not known. V and J calls and clone size come straight from that table; D and trimming were deduced from the DNA. This sample holds tens of thousands of clones; 80% to 95% were observed only once. Around 1.6% of the sample rests with the top ten.

The entry originates in a study of Tregs in tolerant kidney transplant recipients (dated by TCRdb to about 2019). About the full investigation: The study used TCRbeta sequencing to identify donor-specific regulatory T cells before combined kidney and bone marrow transplantation, then tracked those cells after transplant.

The transplants used related donors along with nonmyeloablative bone marrow transplantation, and in the human trials mixed chimerism was transient. Unstimulated Tregs (CD4+CD25+CD127-), CD4+ non-Tregs (CD4+CD25-), CD4 and CD8 cells were FACS-sorted from thawed PBMCs. Patients were 4 combined kidney and bone marrow transplant recipients from the ITN036ST trial, and only these trial subjects had samples available. Healthy control blood was separated into PBMCs by Ficoll density gradient and cryopreserved, and patient PBMCs were collected both before and after transplant. Broad study findings and their caveats: Biological reproducibility was not directly addressed, though technical replication error appeared minimal. PCR primers changed over time for some patients, so nucleotide-level comparison across those patients' samples was not possible. The most biologically relevant and donor-specific TCRbeta repertoire appeared to be identified by expanding Tregs with activated donor B cells. Donor-specific Treg expansion was found to exceed global Treg expansion in tolerant patients, suggesting antigen-driven rather than nonspecific expansion. The study was constrained by small patient numbers, and validation of the findings is required in larger populations and under other immunosuppression protocols.

This chain is built from TRBV2 and TRBJ2-5; 10 bases in the middle match TRBD2. This TCR was recovered from a human patient who received a combined kidney and bone marrow transplant. Some T cells may originate with the graft donor following a transplant. Sequencing was performed on CD4+ T cells from blood (PBMCs), taken 12 months after the transplant. The CDR3 is CASSVPDQAGGQETQYF. In nucleotide form, the sequence is TGTGCCAGCAGTGTCCCCGATCAAGCGGGGGGGCAAGAGACCCAGTACTTC. This CDR3, with the reference TRBV2 and TRBJ2-5 proteins standing in past its ends, gives the full variable domain EPEVTQTPSHQVTQMGQEVILRCVPISNHLYFYWYRQILGQKVEFLVSFYNNEISEKSEIFDDQFSVERPDGSNFTLKIRSTKLEDSAMYFCASSVPDQAGGQETQYFGPGTRLLVL.